The clone carrying this TCR beta chain was detected only a few times. What it binds is not known. The source of the sample is a study of cytomegalovirus exposure and HLA in healthy donors. The CDR3 extends over 11 amino acids. Per the germline V gene, CDR1 is SEHNR and CDR2 is FQNEAQ (reference sequence). V was trimmed by 10 bases and J by 2 bases, leaving 6 bases between them. Amplification used 60 Vbeta primers and 13 Jbeta primers. Assay: immunoSEQ multiplex PCR; the TCRdb copy retains only in-frame clones and omits some. Here the sample spans 250,000 to 350,000 clones, approximately 90% being singletons. When sampled, the donors appeared nominally healthy, though they likely had unrecorded immune exposures. Study-level results: Sequencing likely caused a cluster of highly shared sequence variants.

J is TRBJ1-5 and V is TRBV7-9; no clear D gene. Sequencing was carried out using PBMCs. The sequence derives from a man aged 35 to 55 in good health and CMV-seropositive. The CDR3 DNA reads as TGTGCCACCGCGGGCAATCAGCCCCAGCATTTT. Its translation is CATAGNQPQHF.